This T cell receptor beta chain came from a study of blood T cell repertoires in COVID-19. The wider study: Sources were T cells, B-cell-depleted T cells, or PBMCs; the material itself was cDNA or gDNA.

V was cut by 3 bases and J by 1 base, with 7 bases left in between. Per germline, CDR1 SGHVS and CDR2 FQNEAQ. The CDR3 length is 14 residues. Authors' processing steps: From reference gene primer amplification, estimates of nucleated cell counts were derived. Libraries were prepared by immunoSEQ multiplex PCR; TCRdb keeps only in-frame clonotypes and omits some of them. From that table come the V and J calls and clone size; the DNA was used to work out D and trimming. The repertoire holds fewer than 100,000 clones, with 79% as singletons. This rearrangement joins TRBV7-8 to TRBJ1-3; perhaps TRBD1 as D (5 bases). The sample taken for sequencing was peripheral blood. The receptor was isolated from a human donor in a cohort sampled during active COVID-19. The CDR3, as DNA: TGTGCCAGCAGCTTTGGGGGGTCTGGAAACACCATATATTTT. Its protein is CASSFGGSGNTIYF.